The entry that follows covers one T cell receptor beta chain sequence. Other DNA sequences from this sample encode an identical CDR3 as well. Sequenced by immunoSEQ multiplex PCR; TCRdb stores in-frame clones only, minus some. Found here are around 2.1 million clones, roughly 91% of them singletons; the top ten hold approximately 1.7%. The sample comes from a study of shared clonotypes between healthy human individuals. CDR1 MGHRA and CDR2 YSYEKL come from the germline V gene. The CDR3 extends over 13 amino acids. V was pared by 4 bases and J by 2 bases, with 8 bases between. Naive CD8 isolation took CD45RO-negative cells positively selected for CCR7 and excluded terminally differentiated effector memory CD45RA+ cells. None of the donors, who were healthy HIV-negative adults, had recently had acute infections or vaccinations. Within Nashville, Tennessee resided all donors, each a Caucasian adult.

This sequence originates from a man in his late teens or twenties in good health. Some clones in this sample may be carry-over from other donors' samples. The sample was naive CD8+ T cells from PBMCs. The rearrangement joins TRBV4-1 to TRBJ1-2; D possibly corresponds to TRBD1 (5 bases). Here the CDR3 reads CASSPRGNYGYTF. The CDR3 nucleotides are TGCGCCAGCAGCCCCCGGGGCAACTATGGCTACACCTTC.